Listed below are T cell receptor beta chains from one sample, sequenced in a study of STAT5B mutations in CD4+ large granular lymphocyte leukemia. Measured with immunoSEQ multiplex PCR; TCRdb has only the in-frame clones, and not every one. The sample lists about 40,000 clones, 81% seen once, with 3% to 4% in the top ten. The material sequenced was CD4+ T cells from blood buffy coats. All receptors derive from a human donor in good health. The CDR3 runs from the conserved cysteine through the conserved F or W. Fields, in order: clone size, J gene, D gene, CDR3 length, V gene, CDR3 DNA, CDR3 protein. A D gene is named only where the DNA matches it firmly. Rows give clone size only sometimes, using once, few, many, or a class for an expanded clone.

clone size: NA; J gene: TRBJ2-7; D gene: NA; CDR3 length: 14; V gene: TRBV5-5; CDR3 DNA: TGTGCCAGCTTCCGGGACACAGCTCCATACGAGCAGTACTTC; CDR3 protein: CASFRDTAPYEQYF
clone size: NA; J gene: TRBJ2-7; D gene: TRBD2; CDR3 length: 17; V gene: TRBV11-3; CDR3 DNA: TGTGCCAGCAGCTTAAGGGGAGGGGAGGGGACCTCCTACGAGCAGTACTTC; CDR3 protein: CASSLRGGEGTSYEQYF
clone size: NA; J gene: TRBJ2-7; D gene: TRBD1; CDR3 length: 15; V gene: TRBV27; CDR3 DNA: TGTGCCAGCAGCCGCGACAGGGGAGGTAACTACGAGCAGTACTTC; CDR3 protein: CASSRDRGGNYEQYF
clone size: NA; J gene: TRBJ1-5; D gene: NA; CDR3 length: 14; V gene: TRBV6-6; CDR3 DNA: TGTGCCAGCAGTTACTCGGCTGGGAATCAGCCCCAGCATTTT; CDR3 protein: CASSYSAGNQPQHF
clone size: NA; J gene: TRBJ2-5; D gene: NA; CDR3 length: 13; V gene: TRBV28; CDR3 DNA: TGTGCCAGCAGTCCATTAGGGAGGGAGACCCAGTACTTC; CDR3 protein: CASSPLGRETQYF
clone size: NA; J gene: TRBJ1-1; D gene: NA; CDR3 length: 15; V gene: TRBV10-3; CDR3 DNA: TGTGCCATCAGTGACTTGGCGTTGGTAGGCACTGAAGCTTTCTTT; CDR3 protein: CAISDLALVGTEAFF
clone size: NA; J gene: TRBJ2-7; D gene: TRBD2; CDR3 length: 13; V gene: TRBV11-3; CDR3 DNA: TGTGCCAGCAGCTCCGGGACTACCTACGAGCAGTACTTC; CDR3 protein: CASSSGTTYEQYF
clone size: NA; J gene: TRBJ2-1; D gene: NA; CDR3 length: 12; V gene: TRBV11-2; CDR3 DNA: TGTGCCAGCAGCCAGTGGAGGGACAGGCAGTTCTTC; CDR3 protein: CASSQWRDRQFF
clone size: NA; J gene: TRBJ2-7; D gene: TRBD1; CDR3 length: 14; V gene: TRBV7-2; CDR3 DNA: TGTGCCAGCAGCTACCGGGACAGGGTCCACGAGCAGTACTTC; CDR3 protein: CASSYRDRVHEQYF
clone size: NA; J gene: TRBJ2-7; D gene: TRBD1; CDR3 length: 14; V gene: TRBV6-1; CDR3 DNA: TGTGCCAGCAGTGCGGACAGGGGTCCCTACGAGCAGTACTTC; CDR3 protein: CASSADRGPYEQYF
clone size: NA; J gene: TRBJ2-7; D gene: NA; CDR3 length: 14; V gene: TRBV11-2; CDR3 DNA: TGTGCCAGCAGCCCGAGCCCGGGCCCCTACGAGCAGTACTTC; CDR3 protein: CASSPSPGPYEQYF
clone size: NA; J gene: TRBJ1-2; D gene: NA; CDR3 length: 13; V gene: TRBV5-1; CDR3 DNA: TGCGCCAGCAGCTCGGGACTGCCTATTGGCTACACCTTC; CDR3 protein: CASSSGLPIGYTF
clone size: NA; J gene: TRBJ2-2; D gene: TRBD1; CDR3 length: 15; V gene: TRBV19; CDR3 DNA: TGTGCCAGTAGTACCGGACAGGGGAACACCGGGGAGCTGTTTTTT; CDR3 protein: CASSTGQGNTGELFF
clone size: NA; J gene: TRBJ2-2; D gene: NA; CDR3 length: 14; V gene: TRBV5-1; CDR3 DNA: TGCGCCAGTCTCCGGGACATGAACACCGGGGAGCTGTTTTTT; CDR3 protein: CASLRDMNTGELFF
clone size: NA; J gene: TRBJ2-3; D gene: TRBD2; CDR3 length: 14; V gene: TRBV28; CDR3 DNA: TGTGCCAGCACCCTGCTGGGGGGGATTGATACGCAGTATTTT; CDR3 protein: CASTLLGGIDTQYF
clone size: NA; J gene: TRBJ2-1; D gene: NA; CDR3 length: 14; V gene: TRBV10-3; CDR3 DNA: TGTGCCACGTGGGCAGGCCTATCGTCCAATGAGCAGTTCTTC; CDR3 protein: CATWAGLSSNEQFF
clone size: NA; J gene: TRBJ2-7; D gene: NA; CDR3 length: 11; V gene: TRBV4-1; CDR3 DNA: TGCGCCAGCAGCCCCTGGGACGAGCAGTACTTC; CDR3 protein: CASSPWDEQYF
clone size: NA; J gene: TRBJ1-4; D gene: NA; CDR3 length: 15; V gene: TRBV19; CDR3 DNA: TGTGCCAGTAGAGGGACGGTCCGGATTGATGAAAAACTGTTTTTT; CDR3 protein: CASRGTVRIDEKLFF
clone size: NA; J gene: TRBJ2-6; D gene: NA; CDR3 length: 13; V gene: TRBV25-1; CDR3 DNA: TGTGCCAGCGGCCAGTATGGGGCCAACGTCCTGACTTTC; CDR3 protein: CASGQYGANVLTF
clone size: NA; J gene: TRBJ2-7; D gene: NA; CDR3 length: 17; V gene: TRBV5-4; CDR3 DNA: TGTGCCAGCAGCTTGGGTTCCAACAGGGTCCGTTCAGACGAGCAGTACTTC; CDR3 protein: CASSLGSNRVRSDEQYF
clone size: NA; J gene: TRBJ1-1; D gene: TRBD1; CDR3 length: 16; V gene: TRBV2; CDR3 DNA: TGTGCCAGCAGTGTGAGGACAGGGGGAATGAACACTGAAGCTTTCTTT; CDR3 protein: CASSVRTGGMNTEAFF
clone size: NA; J gene: TRBJ2-7; D gene: NA; CDR3 length: 13; V gene: TRBV14; CDR3 DNA: TGTGCCAGCAGCCAAGAAGCTAGTTGGAAGCAGTACTTC; CDR3 protein: CASSQEASWKQYF
clone size: NA; J gene: TRBJ1-3; D gene: NA; CDR3 length: 15; V gene: TRBV5-1; CDR3 DNA: TGCGCCAGCAGCTTGGCAGGAGTCTCTGGAAACACCATATATTTT; CDR3 protein: CASSLAGVSGNTIYF
clone size: NA; J gene: TRBJ2-6; D gene: NA; CDR3 length: 16; V gene: TRBV5-1; CDR3 DNA: TGCGCCAGCAGCTCCCTCGGGGCCCCTGGGGCCAACGTCCTGACTTTC; CDR3 protein: CASSSLGAPGANVLTF
clone size: NA; J gene: TRBJ2-2; D gene: NA; CDR3 length: 12; V gene: TRBV11-2; CDR3 DNA: TGTGCCAGCAGCTTAGGCCCCGGGGAGCTGTTTTTT; CDR3 protein: CASSLGPGELFF
clone size: NA; J gene: TRBJ2-1; D gene: NA; CDR3 length: 17; V gene: TRBV2; CDR3 DNA: TGTGCCAGCACCATGAAGGGTGGAGGGTTGGGCTACAATGAGCAGTTCTTC; CDR3 protein: CASTMKGGGLGYNEQFF
clone size: NA; J gene: TRBJ1-5; D gene: TRBD1; CDR3 length: 17; V gene: TRBV4-3; CDR3 DNA: TGCGCCAGCAGCCTAGACCGGACAGGCAGTAGCAATCAGCCCCAGCATTTT; CDR3 protein: CASSLDRTGSSNQPQHF
clone size: NA; J gene: TRBJ2-2; D gene: NA; CDR3 length: 15; V gene: TRBV9; CDR3 DNA: TGTGCCAGCAGCGCGCGCGGAGCGAACACCGGGGAGCTGTTTTTT; CDR3 protein: CASSARGANTGELFF
clone size: NA; J gene: TRBJ2-1; D gene: NA; CDR3 length: 16; V gene: TRBV4-3; CDR3 DNA: TGCGCCAGCAGCCAAGAGGTATATGGACAGACGGATGAGCAGTTCTTC; CDR3 protein: CASSQEVYGQTDEQFF
clone size: NA; J gene: TRBJ2-3; D gene: NA; CDR3 length: 17; V gene: TRBV2; CDR3 DNA: TGTGCCAGCATAAATGTAGAGCGAAGGGACGACACAGATACGCAGTATTTT; CDR3 protein: CASINVERRDDTDTQYF
clone size: NA; J gene: TRBJ2-7; D gene: TRBD1; CDR3 length: 17; V gene: TRBV27; CDR3 DNA: TGTGCCAGCAGTCGGGGACAGGGGCCCGCGAGCTCCTACGAGCAGTACTTC; CDR3 protein: CASSRGQGPASSYEQYF
clone size: NA; J gene: TRBJ1-1; D gene: NA; CDR3 length: 18; V gene: TRBV27; CDR3 DNA: TGTGCCAGCAGTTTACAAGCTAGGGGAGGTCGACAGAACACTGAAGCTTTCTTT; CDR3 protein: CASSLQARGGRQNTEAFF
clone size: NA; J gene: TRBJ2-3; D gene: NA; CDR3 length: 14; V gene: TRBV2; CDR3 DNA: TGTGCCAGCATTCGGGACACAGCCACAGATACGCAGTATTTT; CDR3 protein: CASIRDTATDTQYF
clone size: NA; J gene: TRBJ2-7; D gene: TRBD1; CDR3 length: 14; V gene: TRBV19; CDR3 DNA: TGTGCCAGTAGTGCGAGACAGGGGACCTACGAGCAGTACTTC; CDR3 protein: CASSARQGTYEQYF
clone size: NA; J gene: TRBJ1-1; D gene: TRBD1; CDR3 length: 15; V gene: TRBV12-5; CDR3 DNA: TGTGCTAGTGGTCTATGGACAGGGATGAACACTGAAGCTTTCTTT; CDR3 protein: CASGLWTGMNTEAFF
clone size: NA; J gene: TRBJ1-1; D gene: NA; CDR3 length: 16; V gene: TRBV5-1; CDR3 DNA: TGCGCCAGCAGCCACCTCACGGGACTCACGAACACTGAAGCTTTCTTT; CDR3 protein: CASSHLTGLTNTEAFF
clone size: NA; J gene: TRBJ2-6; D gene: NA; CDR3 length: 16; V gene: TRBV5-4; CDR3 DNA: TGTGCCAGCTCCATGGGACGTCTCTCTGGGGCCAACGTCCTGACTTTC; CDR3 protein: CASSMGRLSGANVLTF
clone size: NA; J gene: TRBJ1-2; D gene: NA; CDR3 length: 13; V gene: TRBV14; CDR3 DNA: TGTGCCAGCAACCCGGGGGGCAGCGCGGGCTACACCTTC; CDR3 protein: CASNPGGSAGYTF
clone size: once; J gene: TRBJ2-1; D gene: TRBD2; CDR3 length: 15; V gene: TRBV5-1; CDR3 DNA: TGCGCCAGCAGCACCGAGCGGGGGGGCCATGGTGAGCAGTTCTTC; CDR3 protein: CASSTERGGHGEQFF
clone size: NA; J gene: TRBJ2-3; D gene: TRBD2; CDR3 length: 15; V gene: TRBV5-1; CDR3 DNA: TGCGCCAGCAGCTTGGGACTAGCGAGCACAGATACGCAGTATTTT; CDR3 protein: CASSLGLASTDTQYF
clone size: NA; J gene: TRBJ2-6; D gene: NA; CDR3 length: 16; V gene: TRBV19; CDR3 DNA: TGTGCCAGTAGTATACAGGATAGCTCTGGGGCCAACGTCCTGACTTTC; CDR3 protein: CASSIQDSSGANVLTF
clone size: NA; J gene: TRBJ2-3; D gene: TRBD2; CDR3 length: 14; V gene: TRBV6-6; CDR3 DNA: TGTGCCAGCAGTACCGGGACTAGAGCAGATACGCAGTATTTT; CDR3 protein: CASSTGTRADTQYF